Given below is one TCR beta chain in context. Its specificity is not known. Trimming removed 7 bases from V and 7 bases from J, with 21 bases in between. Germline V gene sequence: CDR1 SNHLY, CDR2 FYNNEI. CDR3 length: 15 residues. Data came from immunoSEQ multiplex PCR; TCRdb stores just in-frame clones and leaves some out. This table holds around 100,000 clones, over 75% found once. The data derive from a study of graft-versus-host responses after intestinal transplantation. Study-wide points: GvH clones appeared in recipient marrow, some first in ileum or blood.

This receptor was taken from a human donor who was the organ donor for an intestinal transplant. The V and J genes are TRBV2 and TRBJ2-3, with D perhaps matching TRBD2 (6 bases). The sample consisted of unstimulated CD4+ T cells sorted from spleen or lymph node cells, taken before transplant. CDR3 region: CASNGGGWVGNTQYF. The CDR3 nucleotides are TGTGCCAGCAACGGGGGAGGCTGGGTTGGGAATACGCAGTATTTT.